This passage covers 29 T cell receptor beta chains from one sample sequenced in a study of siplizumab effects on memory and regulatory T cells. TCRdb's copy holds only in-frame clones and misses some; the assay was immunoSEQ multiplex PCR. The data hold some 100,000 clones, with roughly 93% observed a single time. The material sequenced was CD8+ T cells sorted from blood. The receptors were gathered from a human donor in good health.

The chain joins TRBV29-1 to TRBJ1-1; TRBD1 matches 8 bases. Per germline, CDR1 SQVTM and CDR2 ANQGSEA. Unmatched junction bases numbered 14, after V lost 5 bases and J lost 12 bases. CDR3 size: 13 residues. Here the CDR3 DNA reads TGCAGCGTTCCCTCTAATCAGGGGGCGCTGACTTTCTTT. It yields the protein CSVPSNQGALTFF.

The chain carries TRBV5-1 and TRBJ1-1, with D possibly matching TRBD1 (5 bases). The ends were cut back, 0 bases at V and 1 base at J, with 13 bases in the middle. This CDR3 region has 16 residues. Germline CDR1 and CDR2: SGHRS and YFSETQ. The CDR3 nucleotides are TGCGCCAGCAGCTTGGGACCTCTAAGGGGGAACACTGAAGCTTTCTTT. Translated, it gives CASSLGPLRGNTEAFF.

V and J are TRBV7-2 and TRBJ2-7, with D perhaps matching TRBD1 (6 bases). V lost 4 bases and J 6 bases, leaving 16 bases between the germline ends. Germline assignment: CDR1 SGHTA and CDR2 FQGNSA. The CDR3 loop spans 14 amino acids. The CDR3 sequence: CASSSINRVGEQYF. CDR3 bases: TGTGCCAGCAGCTCCATTAACAGGGTTGGCGAGCAGTACTTC.

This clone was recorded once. The CDR3 DNA sequence: TGCAGCGTCGCAAGGACAGGGGATGCCTACGAGCAGTACTTC. Amino acid sequence: CSVARTGDAYEQYF. The chain uses TRBV29-1 and TRBJ2-7, with 9 bases matching TRBD1. The CDR3 contains 14 residues. CDR1 SQVTM and CDR2 ANQGSEA come from the germline V gene. Germline trimming cut 6 bases from V and 2 bases from J; bases unmatched to any gene: 8.

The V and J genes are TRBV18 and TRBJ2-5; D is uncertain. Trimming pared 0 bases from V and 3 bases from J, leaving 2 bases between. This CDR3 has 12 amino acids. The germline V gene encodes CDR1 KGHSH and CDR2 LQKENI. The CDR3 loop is CASSPPEETQYF. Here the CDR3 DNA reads TGTGCCAGCTCACCACCGGAAGAGACCCAGTACTTC.

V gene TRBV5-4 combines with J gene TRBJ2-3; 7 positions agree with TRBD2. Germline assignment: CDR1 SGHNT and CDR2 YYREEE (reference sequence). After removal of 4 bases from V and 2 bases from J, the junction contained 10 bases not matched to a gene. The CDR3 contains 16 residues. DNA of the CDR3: TGTGCCAGCAGCGGAGGGGCGGGAGAAAACACAGATACGCAGTATTTT. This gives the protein CASSGGAGENTDTQYF.

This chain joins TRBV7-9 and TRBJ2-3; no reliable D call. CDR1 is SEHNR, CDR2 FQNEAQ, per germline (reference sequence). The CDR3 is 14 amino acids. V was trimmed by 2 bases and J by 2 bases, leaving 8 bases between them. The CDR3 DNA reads TGTGCCAGCAGCTTACAACAGACCACAGATACGCAGTATTTT. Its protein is CASSLQQTTDTQYF.

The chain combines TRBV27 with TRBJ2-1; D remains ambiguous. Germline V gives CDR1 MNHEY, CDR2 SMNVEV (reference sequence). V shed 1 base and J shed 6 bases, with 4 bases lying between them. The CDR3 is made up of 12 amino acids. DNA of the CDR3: TGTGCCAGCAGTTTATGGGGCAATGAGCAGTTCTTC. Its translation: CASSLWGNEQFF.

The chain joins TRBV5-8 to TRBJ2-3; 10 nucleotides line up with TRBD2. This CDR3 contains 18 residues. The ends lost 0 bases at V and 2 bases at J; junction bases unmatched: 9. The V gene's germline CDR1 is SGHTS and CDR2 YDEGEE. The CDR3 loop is CASSLAAPGTSATDTQYF. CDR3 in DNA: TGTGCCAGCAGCTTGGCTGCCCCAGGGACTAGCGCCACAGATACGCAGTATTTT. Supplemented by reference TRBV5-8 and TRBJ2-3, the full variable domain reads EAGVTQSPTHLIKTRGQQATLRCSPISGHTSVYWYQQALGLGLQFLLWYDEGEERNRGNFPPRFSGRQFPNYSSELNVNALELEDSALYLCASSLAAPGTSATDTQYFGPGTRLTVL.

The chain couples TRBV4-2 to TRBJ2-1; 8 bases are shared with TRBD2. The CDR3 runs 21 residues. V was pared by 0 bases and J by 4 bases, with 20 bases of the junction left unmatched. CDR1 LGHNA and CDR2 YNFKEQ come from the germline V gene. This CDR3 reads CASSQDVRLAGTPLEYNEQFF. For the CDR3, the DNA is TGTGCCAGCAGCCAAGATGTCCGGCTAGCGGGCACCCCCCTAGAATACAATGAGCAGTTCTTC.

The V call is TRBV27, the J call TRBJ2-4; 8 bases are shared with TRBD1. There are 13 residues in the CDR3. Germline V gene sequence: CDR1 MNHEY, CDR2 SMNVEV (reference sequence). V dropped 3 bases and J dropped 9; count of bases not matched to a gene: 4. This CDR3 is CASSFAGQGIQYF. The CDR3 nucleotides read TGTGCCAGCAGTTTTGCCGGACAGGGCATTCAGTACTTC.

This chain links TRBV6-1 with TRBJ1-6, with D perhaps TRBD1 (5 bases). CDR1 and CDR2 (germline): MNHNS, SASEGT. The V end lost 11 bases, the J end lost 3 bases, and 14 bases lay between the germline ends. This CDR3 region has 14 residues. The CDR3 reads CAGGGIDYNSPLHF. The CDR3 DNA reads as TGTGCCGGGGGGGGAATTGACTATAATTCACCCCTCCACTTT.

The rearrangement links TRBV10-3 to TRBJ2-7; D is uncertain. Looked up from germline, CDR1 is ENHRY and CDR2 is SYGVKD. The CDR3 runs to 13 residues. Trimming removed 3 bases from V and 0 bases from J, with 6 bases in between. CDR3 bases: TGTGCCATCAGTGACCTTATCTCCTACGAGCAGTACTTC. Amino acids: CAISDLISYEQYF.

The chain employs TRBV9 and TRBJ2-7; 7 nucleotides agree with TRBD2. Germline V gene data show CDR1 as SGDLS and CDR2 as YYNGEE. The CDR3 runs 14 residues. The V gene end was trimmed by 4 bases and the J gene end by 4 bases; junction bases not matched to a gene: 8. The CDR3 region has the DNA TGTGCCAGCAGCTCAAGCGGCGGGAGTTACGAGCAGTACTTC. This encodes CASSSSGGSYEQYF.

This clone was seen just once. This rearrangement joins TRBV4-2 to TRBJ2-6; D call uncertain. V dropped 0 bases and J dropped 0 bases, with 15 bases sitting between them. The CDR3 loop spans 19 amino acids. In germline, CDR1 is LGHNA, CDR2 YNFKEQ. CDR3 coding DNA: TGTGCCAGCAGCCAAGATCTCCTAGTATTCGTCTCTGGGGCCAACGTCCTGACTTTC. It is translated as CASSQDLLVFVSGANVLTF.

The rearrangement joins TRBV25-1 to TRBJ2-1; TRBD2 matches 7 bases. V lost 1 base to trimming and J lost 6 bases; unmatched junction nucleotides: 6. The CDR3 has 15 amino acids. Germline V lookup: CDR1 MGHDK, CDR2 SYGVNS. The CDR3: CASSEFFTGGNEQFF. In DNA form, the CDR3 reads TGTGCCAGCAGTGAATTTTTTACGGGGGGCAATGAGCAGTTCTTC. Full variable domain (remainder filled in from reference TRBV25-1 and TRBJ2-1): EADIYQTPRYLVIGTGKKITLECSQTMGHDKMYWYQQDPGMELHLIHYSYGVNSTEKGDLSSESTVSRIRTEHFPLTLESARPSHTSQYLCASSEFFTGGNEQFFGPGTRLTVL.

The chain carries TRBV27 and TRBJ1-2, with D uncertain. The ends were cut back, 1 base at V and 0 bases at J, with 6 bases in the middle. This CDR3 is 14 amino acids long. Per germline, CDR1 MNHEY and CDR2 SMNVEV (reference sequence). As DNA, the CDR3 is TGTGCCAGCAGTTTATTAGGCCCTAACTATGGCTACACCTTC. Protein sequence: CASSLLGPNYGYTF.

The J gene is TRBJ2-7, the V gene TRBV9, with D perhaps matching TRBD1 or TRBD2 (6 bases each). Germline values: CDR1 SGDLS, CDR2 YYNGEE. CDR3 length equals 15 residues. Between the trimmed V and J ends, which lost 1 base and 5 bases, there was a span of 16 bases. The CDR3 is CASSVTTGTLDEQYF. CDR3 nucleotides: TGTGCCAGCAGCGTAACCACAGGGACTTTGGACGAGCAGTACTTC.

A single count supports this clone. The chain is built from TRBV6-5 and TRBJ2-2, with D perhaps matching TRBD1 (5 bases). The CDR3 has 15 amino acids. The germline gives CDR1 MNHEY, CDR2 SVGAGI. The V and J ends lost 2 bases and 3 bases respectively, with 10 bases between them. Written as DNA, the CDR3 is TGTGCCAGCAGTTACGACTCAGGGTACACCGGGGAGCTGTTTTTT. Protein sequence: CASSYDSGYTGELFF.

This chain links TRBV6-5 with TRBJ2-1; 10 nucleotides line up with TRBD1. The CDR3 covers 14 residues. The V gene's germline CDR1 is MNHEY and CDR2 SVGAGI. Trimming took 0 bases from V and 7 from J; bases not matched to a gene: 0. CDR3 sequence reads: CASSYSGQGNEQFF. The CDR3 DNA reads TGTGCCAGCAGTTACTCGGGACAGGGGAATGAGCAGTTCTTC.

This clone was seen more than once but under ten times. The CDR3 loop is CASSYSTHVANYGYTF. Here the CDR3 DNA reads TGTGCCAGCAGTTACTCGACTCACGTAGCTAACTATGGCTACACCTTC. The chain recombines TRBV6-5 with TRBJ1-2; D not resolved. This CDR3 contains 16 residues. Trimming took off 0 bases at V and 0 bases at J, with 11 bases between the two ends. Germline V gene sequence: CDR1 MNHEY, CDR2 SVGAGI.

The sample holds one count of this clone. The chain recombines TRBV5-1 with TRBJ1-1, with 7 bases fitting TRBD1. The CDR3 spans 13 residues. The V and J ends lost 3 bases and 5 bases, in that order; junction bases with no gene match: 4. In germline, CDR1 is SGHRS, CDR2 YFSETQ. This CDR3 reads CASSSTGYTEAFF. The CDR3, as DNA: TGCGCCAGCAGCTCGACAGGGTATACTGAAGCTTTCTTT.

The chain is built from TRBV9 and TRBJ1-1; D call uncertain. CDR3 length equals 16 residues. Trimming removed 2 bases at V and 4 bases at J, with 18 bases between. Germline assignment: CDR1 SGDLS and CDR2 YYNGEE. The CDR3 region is CASSVDSSGGITEAFF. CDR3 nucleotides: TGTGCCAGCAGCGTGGATTCCTCAGGAGGAATCACTGAAGCTTTCTTT. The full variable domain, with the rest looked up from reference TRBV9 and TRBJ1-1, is DSGVTQTPKHLITATGQRVTLRCSPRSGDLSVYWYQQSLDQGLQFLIQYYNGEERAKGNILERFSAQQFPDLHSELNLSSLELGDSALYFCASSVDSSGGITEAFFGQGTRLTVV.

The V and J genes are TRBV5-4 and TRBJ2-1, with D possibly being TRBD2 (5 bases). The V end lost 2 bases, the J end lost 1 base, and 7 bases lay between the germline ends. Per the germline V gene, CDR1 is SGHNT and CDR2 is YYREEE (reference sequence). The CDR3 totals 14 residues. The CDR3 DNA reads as TGTGCCAGCAGCTTCGAGGGATCCTACAATGAGCAGTTCTTC. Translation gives CASSFEGSYNEQFF.

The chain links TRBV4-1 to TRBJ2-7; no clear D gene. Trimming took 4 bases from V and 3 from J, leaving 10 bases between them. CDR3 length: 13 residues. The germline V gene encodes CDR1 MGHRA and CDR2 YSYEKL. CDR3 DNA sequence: TGCGCCAGCAGCCTCCTTTTCTACTACGAGCAGTACTTC. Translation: CASSLLFYYEQYF.

In DNA, the CDR3 is TGTGCCAGCAGTCCCGGGGGCAATGAGCAGTTCTTC. It encodes CASSPGGNEQFF. This sequence joins TRBV27 and TRBJ2-1, with D possibly being TRBD2 (6 bases). V was trimmed by 5 bases and J by 6 bases, leaving 8 bases between them. Germline CDR1 reads MNHEY; CDR2 reads SMNVEV (reference sequence). CDR3 length equals 12 residues.

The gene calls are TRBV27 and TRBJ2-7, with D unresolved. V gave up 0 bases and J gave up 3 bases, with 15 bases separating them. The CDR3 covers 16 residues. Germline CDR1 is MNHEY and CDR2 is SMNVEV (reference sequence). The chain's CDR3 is CASSLSPEFSYYEQYF. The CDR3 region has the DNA TGTGCCAGCAGTTTATCGCCCGAGTTCTCCTACTACGAGCAGTACTTC.

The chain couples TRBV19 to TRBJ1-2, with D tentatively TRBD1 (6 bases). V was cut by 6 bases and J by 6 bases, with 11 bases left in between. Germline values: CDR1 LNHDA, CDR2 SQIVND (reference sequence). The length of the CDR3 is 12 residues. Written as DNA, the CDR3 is TGTGCCAGTAGGACATGGACAGATGGCTACACCTTC. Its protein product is CASRTWTDGYTF.

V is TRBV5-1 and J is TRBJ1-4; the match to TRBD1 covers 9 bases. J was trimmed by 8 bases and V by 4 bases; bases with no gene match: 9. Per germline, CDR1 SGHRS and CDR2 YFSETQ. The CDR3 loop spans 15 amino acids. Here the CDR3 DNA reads TGCGCCAGCAGCGCAACAGGGGGCGATTACGAAAAACTGTTTTTT. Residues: CASSATGGDYEKLFF.